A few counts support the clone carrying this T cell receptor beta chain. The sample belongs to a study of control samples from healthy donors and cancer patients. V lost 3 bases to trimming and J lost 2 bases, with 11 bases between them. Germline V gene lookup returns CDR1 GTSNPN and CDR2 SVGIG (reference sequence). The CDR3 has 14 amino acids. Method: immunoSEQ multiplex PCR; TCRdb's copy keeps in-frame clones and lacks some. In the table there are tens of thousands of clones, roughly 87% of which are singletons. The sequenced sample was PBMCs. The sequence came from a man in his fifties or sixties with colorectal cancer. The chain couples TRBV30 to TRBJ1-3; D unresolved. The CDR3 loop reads CAWSYTSTGNTIYF. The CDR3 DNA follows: TGTGCCTGGAGCTACACCTCAACTGGAAACACCATATATTTT.